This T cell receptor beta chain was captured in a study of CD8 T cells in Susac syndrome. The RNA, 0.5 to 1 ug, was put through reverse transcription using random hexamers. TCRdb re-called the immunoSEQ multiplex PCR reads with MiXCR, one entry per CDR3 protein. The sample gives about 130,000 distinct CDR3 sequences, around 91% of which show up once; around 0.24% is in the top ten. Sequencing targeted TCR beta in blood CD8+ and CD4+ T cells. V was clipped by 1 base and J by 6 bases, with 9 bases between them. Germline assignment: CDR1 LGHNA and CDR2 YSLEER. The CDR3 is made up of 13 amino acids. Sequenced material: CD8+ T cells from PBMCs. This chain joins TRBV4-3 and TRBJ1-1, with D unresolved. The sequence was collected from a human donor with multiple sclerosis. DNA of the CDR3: TGCGCCAGCAGCCAAGTGGATGGCCCTGAAGCTTTCTTT. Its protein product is CASSQVDGPEAFF.